These T cell receptor beta chains were read from a single sample in a study of shared clonotypes between healthy human individuals. Assay used: immunoSEQ multiplex PCR; TCRdb lists only in-frame clones, some missing. Of some 89,000 clones in the sample, around 67% were seen once. Sequences were obtained from memory CD8+ T cells sorted from blood. The receptors here all came from a man in his thirties or forties in good health. CDR3s include the opening cysteine and the closing phenylalanine or tryptophan.

V gene: TRBV5-5
J gene: TRBJ2-5
CDR3 protein: CASSHPGQGLETQYF

V gene: TRBV7-9
J gene: TRBJ2-3
CDR3 protein: CASSPTHRTRSSTDTQYF

V gene: TRBV28
J gene: TRBJ2-7
CDR3 protein: CASSGPTYEQYF

V gene: TRBV11-3
J gene: TRBJ2-2
CDR3 protein: CASSDPGANTGELFF

V gene: TRBV10-1
J gene: TRBJ2-1
CDR3 protein: CASSETAAGQFF

V gene: TRBV15
J gene: TRBJ1-3
CDR3 protein: CATSRDRGPGNTIYF

V gene: TRBV27
J gene: TRBJ1-1
CDR3 protein: CASSFPGGTEAFF

V gene: TRBV28
J gene: TRBJ2-7
CDR3 protein: CASSFTDYEQYF

V gene: TRBV25-1
J gene: TRBJ2-1
CDR3 protein: CASSELDRGSGEQFF

V gene: TRBV5-1
J gene: TRBJ2-7
CDR3 protein: CASSTHVGVEQYF

V gene: TRBV19
J gene: TRBJ2-7
CDR3 protein: CASSYDSQSSYEQYF

V gene: TRBV5-7
J gene: TRBJ2-5
CDR3 protein: CASSLPGTPGLETQYF

V gene: TRBV29-1
J gene: TRBJ2-3
CDR3 protein: CSGRLRRGSTDTQYF

V gene: TRBV6-5
J gene: TRBJ1-5
CDR3 protein: CASSDPTALNQPQHF

V gene: TRBV5-8
J gene: TRBJ2-3
CDR3 protein: CASNQGQGAFTDTQYF

V gene: TRBV7-9
J gene: TRBJ2-1
CDR3 protein: CASTVDRVGYNEQFF

V gene: TRBV19
J gene: TRBJ2-3
CDR3 protein: CASRHQGSTDTQYF

V gene: TRBV18
J gene: TRBJ2-7
CDR3 protein: CASSPQGQGIYEQYF

V gene: TRBV6-1
J gene: TRBJ2-4
CDR3 protein: CASSEGLGVNIQYF

V gene: TRBV5-4
J gene: TRBJ2-7
CDR3 protein: CASSLTSGRALYEQYF

V gene: TRBV28
J gene: TRBJ2-3
CDR3 protein: CASSRWTGSTDTQYF

V gene: TRBV4-3
J gene: TRBJ2-7
CDR3 protein: CASSPAGGPGEQYF

V gene: TRBV7-9
J gene: TRBJ1-1
CDR3 protein: CASSRPNRVVDTEAFF

V gene: TRBV2
J gene: TRBJ2-7
CDR3 protein: CASSETGELFYEQYF

V gene: TRBV7-9
J gene: TRBJ2-5
CDR3 protein: CASLPAGETQYF

V gene: TRBV11-3
J gene: TRBJ2-5
CDR3 protein: CASSLGGNRQETQYF

V gene: TRBV6-1
J gene: TRBJ2-2
CDR3 protein: CASRSRGPGTGELFF

V gene: TRBV2
J gene: TRBJ1-5
CDR3 protein: CASSGTVNQPQHF

V gene: TRBV15
J gene: TRBJ2-1
CDR3 protein: CATSTGAGDPPFF

V gene: TRBV7-3
J gene: TRBJ2-7
CDR3 protein: CVSSPGTGLEQYF

V gene: TRBV10-2
J gene: TRBJ2-7
CDR3 protein: CASSDRNEQYF

V gene: TRBV16
J gene: TRBJ2-7
CDR3 protein: CASSQSWTGSTYEQYF

V gene: TRBV7-2
J gene: TRBJ1-5
CDR3 protein: CASSRTGGNQPQHF

V gene: TRBV15
J gene: TRBJ2-5
CDR3 protein: CATSTGSLGGETQYF

V gene: TRBV7-2
J gene: TRBJ2-5
CDR3 protein: CASSFQRGTQETQYF

V gene: TRBV9
J gene: TRBJ1-2
CDR3 protein: CASSVDQGKGGYTF

V gene: TRBV28
J gene: TRBJ1-2
CDR3 protein: CASSNYRANYGYTF

V gene: TRBV7-8
J gene: TRBJ2-5
CDR3 protein: CASSVEVGSVETQYF

V gene: TRBV4-3
J gene: TRBJ2-7
CDR3 protein: CASSQDRGDSYEQYF

V gene: TRBV6-5
J gene: TRBJ2-7
CDR3 protein: CASSRGRTKYEQYF

V gene: TRBV4-3
J gene: TRBJ2-6
CDR3 protein: CASSQVWEPSANVLTF

V gene: TRBV4-3
J gene: TRBJ2-1
CDR3 protein: CASSQGPSGSFNEQFF

V gene: TRBV28
J gene: TRBJ2-7
CDR3 protein: CASSPQELFEQYF

V gene: TRBV11-2
J gene: TRBJ2-7
CDR3 protein: CASSLGTSETYEQYF

V gene: TRBV11-2
J gene: TRBJ2-7
CDR3 protein: CASSTGTLYEQYF

V gene: TRBV28
J gene: TRBJ2-7
CDR3 protein: CATSGTIYEQYF

V gene: TRBV25-1
J gene: TRBJ2-1
CDR3 protein: CASSAPRLPASSYNEQFF

V gene: TRBV7-8
J gene: TRBJ1-4
CDR3 protein: CASSLGPGQTNEKLFF

V gene: TRBV5-4
J gene: TRBJ2-1
CDR3 protein: CASSLTSGFYNEQFF

V gene: TRBV7-2
J gene: TRBJ2-5
CDR3 protein: CASSLGFDKGVGSDF

V gene: TRBV6-4
J gene: TRBJ2-2
CDR3 protein: CASSESLSNTGELFF

V gene: TRBV5-1
J gene: TRBJ2-1
CDR3 protein: CASSLVSGRNNEQFF